This entry lists 10 T cell receptor beta chains sequenced from one sample in a study of T cell repertoires in cytomegalovirus infection. TCRdb re-called the reads with MiXCR, one entry per CDR3 protein. The profile shows about 83,000 distinct CDR3 sequences, 29% of them singletons. No antigen has been assigned to these receptors. Sequencing used CD8+ T cells from cultured PBMCs, obtained from culture after CMV antigen stimulation. The receptor source for this set is a human donor in good health (CMV status not recorded). Some clones in this sample may be carry-over from other donors' samples.

The V and J genes are TRBV4-1 and TRBJ2-7; D is perhaps TRBD1 or TRBD2 (6 bases each). Per germline, CDR1 MGHRA and CDR2 YSYEKL. The V and J ends lost 1 base and 0 bases respectively, with 10 bases between them. The CDR3 has 15 amino acids. DNA of the CDR3: TGCGCCAGCAGCCAAGCGGGGGCTCCCTCCTACGAGCAGTACTTC. Translation: CASSQAGAPSYEQYF.

The chain combines TRBV7-9 with TRBJ1-2, with TRBD1 as a possible D gene (5 bases). This CDR3 has 15 amino acids. Germline CDR1 SEHNR, CDR2 FQNEAQ (reference sequence). Trimming stripped 2 bases from V and 3 bases from J, with 13 bases between. CDR3 in amino acids: CASSLSGFIDYGYTF. The CDR3 DNA sequence: TGTGCCAGCAGCTTATCAGGGTTTATTGACTATGGCTACACCTTC.

The table lists this clonotype with a few counts. The J gene is TRBJ1-2, the V gene TRBV7-9; the D gene is possibly TRBD1 (5 bases). V lost 5 bases to trimming and J lost 6 bases, with 16 bases between them. The CDR3 is 14 residues long. Germline V lookup: CDR1 SEHNR, CDR2 FQNEAQ (reference sequence). CDR3 coding DNA: TGTGCCAGCAGCCGCTCAGGAGGGGTTCATGGCTACACCTTC. Protein product: CASSRSGGVHGYTF. Complete variable domain (other parts from reference TRBV7-9 and TRBJ1-2): DTGVSQNPRHKITKRGQNVTFRCDPISEHNRLYWYRQTLGQGPEFLTYFQNEAQLEKSRLLSDRFSAERPKGSFSTLEIQRTEQGDSAMYLCASSRSGGVHGYTFGSGTRLTVV.

This clonotype was counted many times. The chain is built from TRBV7-6 and TRBJ1-2, with a tentative D call TRBD1 (5 bases). Germline V gene sequence: CDR1 SGHVS, CDR2 FNYEAQ. Trimming took off 5 bases at V and 2 bases at J, with 12 bases between the two ends. The CDR3 is made up of 14 amino acids. CDR3 region: CASSVDSTNYGYTF. The DNA for the CDR3 is TGTGCCAGCAGCGTCGACAGCACAAACTATGGCTACACCTTC.

This clonotype was counted between two and nine times. The chain is built from TRBV7-3 and TRBJ2-1, with TRBD1 identical over 9 bases. Looked up from germline, CDR1 is SGHTA and CDR2 is FQGTGA. The trim removed 5 bases at V and 1 base at J, leaving 3 bases unmatched. CDR3 length: 15 residues. The CDR3 coding sequence is TGTGCCAGCAGCATGGGACAGGGATCCTACAATGAGCAGTTCTTC. This codes for CASSMGQGSYNEQFF.

The gene calls are TRBV5-6 and TRBJ2-1, with D uncertain. CDR1 SGHDT and CDR2 YYEEEE come from the germline V gene. This CDR3 spans 13 amino acids. V lost 0 bases and J lost 5, with 6 bases in between. Written as DNA, the CDR3 is TGTGCCAGCAGCTTGGATCTACACAATGAGCAGTTCTTC. Translation: CASSLDLHNEQFF.

Only a few counts were recorded for this clonotype. This chain joins TRBV20-1 and TRBJ2-3; D tentatively reads TRBD1 or TRBD2 (5 bases each). The CDR3 is 14 residues long. V was cut by 3 bases and J by 4 bases, with 14 bases left in between. The germline V gene encodes CDR1 DFQATT and CDR2 SNEGSKA (reference sequence). The CDR3 DNA is TGCAGTGCTAGCGGGACCCTCCAAGCAGATACGCAGTATTTT. This sequence encodes CSASGTLQADTQYF.

On this clonotype itself: This clone may be a read error of a much larger clone one base away. The J gene is TRBJ1-5, the V gene TRBV4-1; D unclear. This CDR3 contains 14 residues. CDR1 is MGHRA and CDR2 is YSYEKL in the germline V gene. The CDR3 here is CASSQGRYNQTQHF. In DNA form, the CDR3 reads TGCGCCAGCAGCCAAGGGAGGTACAATCAGACCCAGCATTTT.

V and J are TRBV11-2 and TRBJ2-1; 10 bases align to TRBD1. The CDR3 spans 15 residues. The ends lost 3 bases at V and 6 bases at J; junction bases unmatched: 5. From germline, CDR1 is SGHAT and CDR2 FQNNGV. The CDR3 reads CASSFRTGGSNEQFF. CDR3 bases: TGTGCCAGCAGCTTCAGGACAGGGGGATCCAATGAGCAGTTCTTC. The variable domain in full, completed from reference TRBV11-2 and TRBJ2-1, reads EAGVAQSPRYKIIEKRQSVAFWCNPISGHATLYWYQQILGQGPKLLIQFQNNGVVDDSQLPKDRFSAERLKGVDSTLKIQPAKLEDSAVYLCASSFRTGGSNEQFFGPGTRLTVL.

This clonotype was seen repeatedly, ten times or more. V gene TRBV15 combines with J gene TRBJ1-5, with 8 bases aligning to TRBD1. The CDR3 length is 15 residues. V shed 0 bases, J shed 5 bases, and the junction held 3 bases outside the gene matches. Germline V gives CDR1 LNHNV, CDR2 YYDKDF (reference sequence). This chain's CDR3 is CATSRERTGYQPQHF. Written as DNA, the CDR3 is TGTGCCACCAGCAGAGAACGGACAGGGTATCAGCCCCAGCATTTT. Combining the CDR3 with reference TRBV15 and TRBJ1-5 gives the whole variable domain DAMVIQNPRYQVTQFGKPVTLSCSQTLNHNVMYWYQQKSSQAPKLLFHYYDKDFNNEADTPDNFQSRRPNTSFCFLDIRSPGLGDTAMYLCATSRERTGYQPQHFGDGTRLSIL.